This T cell receptor beta chain comes out of a study of Graves' ophthalmopathy and Graves' hyperthyroidism. This CDR3 contains 16 residues. In germline, CDR1 is LGHNA, CDR2 YSLEER. Trimming removed 0 bases at V and 4 bases at J, with 15 bases between. RNA transcripts were the source from which TCR beta CDR3 regions were amplified. An opening RT-PCR round employed HTBI primers and preceded a second-round multiplex PCR. MiXCR, applied by TCRdb to the multiplex PCR reads, yields one record per CDR3 protein. The sample lists approximately 1.2 million distinct CDR3 sequences; about two fifths were seen once.

Sequenced input: peripheral blood or thyroid tissue (not recorded which). V gene TRBV4-3 combines with J gene TRBJ1-1; TRBD1 might be the D (5 bases). The clonotype was recovered from an adult man with Graves' hyperthyroidism. CDR3: CASSQDMEFRATEAFF. The CDR3 coding sequence is TGCGCCAGCAGCCAAGATATGGAGTTCAGGGCCACTGAAGCTTTCTTT.